These 20 T cell receptor beta chains originate from one sample sequenced in a study of B cell selection in AIRE deficiency. Assay: immunoSEQ multiplex PCR; the TCRdb copy retains only in-frame clones and omits some. The data contain about 25,000 clones, over 95% of them singletons. Sorting defined conventional CD4 T cells as CD4+CD127+. The sample consisted of CD4+CD127+ conventional T cells sorted from PBMCs. These receptors were taken from a human donor in good health.

The chain couples TRBV5-1 to TRBJ2-3, with D hard to call. V was shortened by 4 bases and J by 9 bases, with 15 bases between the two germline ends. This CDR3 region has 13 residues. Germline V gene lookup returns CDR1 SGHRS and CDR2 YFSETQ. This CDR3 reads CASSKSTDGTQYF. The CDR3, as DNA: TGCGCCAGCAGCAAGTCAACGGACGGGACGCAGTATTTT.

V is TRBV7-8 and J is TRBJ1-2; a weak D match, TRBD1 (6 bases). This CDR3 has 13 residues. V gave up 3 bases and J gave up 8 bases, with 13 bases separating them. The germline CDR1 and CDR2 sequences are SGHVS and FQNEAQ. CDR3 sequence (DNA): TGTGCCAGCAGCTTTAACAGGGTGGGCGGCTACACCTTC. As protein: CASSFNRVGGYTF. Supplemented by reference TRBV7-8 and TRBJ1-2, the full variable domain reads GAGVSQSPRYKVAKRGQDVALRCDPISGHVSLFWYQQALGQGPEFLTYFQNEAQLDKSGLPSDRFFAERPEGSVSTLKIQRTQQEDSAVYLCASSFNRVGGYTFGSGTRLTVV.

J is TRBJ1-2 and V is TRBV18; TRBD1 matches at 8 bases. J was trimmed by 5 bases and V by 6 bases; bases with no gene match: 17. The CDR3 contains 17 residues. CDR1 and CDR2 (germline): KGHSH, LQKENI. DNA of the CDR3: TGTGCCAGCTCCCTTACCGGGGCCAGGGGGCTTAGTTATGGCTACACCTTC. As protein: CASSLTGARGLSYGYTF.

This CDR3 is CASSFPADNTDTQYF. As DNA, the CDR3 is TGTGCCAGCAGCTTTCCAGCGGATAACACAGATACGCAGTATTTT. The chain employs TRBV5-6 and TRBJ2-3, with D possibly matching TRBD2 (5 bases). The CDR3 has 15 amino acids. V was cut by 2 bases and J by 2 bases, with 12 bases left in between. Germline V gives CDR1 SGHDT, CDR2 YYEEEE.

The gene calls are TRBV1 and TRBJ1-2; TRBD1 was called by the table and not checked on the DNA. TRBV1 corresponds to a pseudogene. The CDR3 runs to 15 residues. The CDR3: CTSSHKRQRNYGYTF. The CDR3 DNA reads TGCACCAGCAGCCATAAGCGACAGAGAAACTATGGCTACACCTTC.

This chain connects TRBV7-2 to TRBJ2-3; 7 bases are shared with TRBD1. The CDR3 is 14 residues long. Germline V gene sequence: CDR1 SGHTA, CDR2 FQGNSA. The trim removed 5 bases at V and 5 bases at J, leaving 7 bases unmatched. The CDR3 DNA sequence: TGTGCCAGCAGCCCTGGGACAGTACAAGATACGCAGTATTTT. Protein: CASSPGTVQDTQYF.

The chain recombines TRBV10-2 with TRBJ2-7; D possibly uses TRBD1 or TRBD2 (6 bases each). This CDR3 comprises 15 residues. V dropped 2 bases and J dropped 1 base, with 12 bases sitting between them. Germline V gene lookup returns CDR1 WSHSY and CDR2 SAAADI. CDR3 region: CASSEGGAGSYEQYF. The CDR3 bases are TGCGCCAGCAGTGAGGGGGGCGCGGGGTCCTACGAGCAGTACTTC.

V and J are TRBV7-9 and TRBJ2-5; weak D call: TRBD1 (6 bases). Germline V lookup: CDR1 SEHNR, CDR2 FQNEAQ (reference sequence). Between the trimmed V and J ends, which lost 0 bases and 5 bases, there was a span of 13 bases. The CDR3 is made up of 15 amino acids. Written as DNA, the CDR3 is TGTGCCAGCAGCTTAGCGAGATACAGGGCGGAGACCCAGTACTTC. It specifies CASSLARYRAETQYF.

The chain employs TRBV5-4 and TRBJ2-5; TRBD1 might be the D (6 bases). CDR1 SGHNT and CDR2 YYREEE come from the germline V gene (reference sequence). CDR3 size: 11 residues. V was clipped by 4 bases and J by 5 bases, with 6 bases between them. The CDR3 sequence is CASSGQETQYF. In DNA, the CDR3 is TGTGCCAGCAGCGGACAGGAGACCCAGTACTTC.

V gene TRBV7-9 combines with J gene TRBJ1-2, with D unresolved. Germline CDR1 is SEHNR and CDR2 is FQNEAQ (reference sequence). There are 14 residues in the CDR3. The ends were cut back, 4 bases at V and 10 bases at J, with 19 bases in the middle. The CDR3 DNA follows: TGTGCCAGCAGCTCAGGAAGGACGGGCAGGAACTACACCTTC. Its protein is CASSSGRTGRNYTF.

The V and J genes are TRBV5-1 and TRBJ2-7, with 7 bases fitting TRBD1. Trimming took 0 bases from V and 3 from J; bases not matched to a gene: 3. The CDR3 is made up of 14 amino acids. From germline, CDR1 is SGHRS and CDR2 YFSETQ. The CDR3 nucleotides read TGCGCCAGCAGCTTGGGGCAGGGGGTCTACGAGCAGTACTTC. Amino acid sequence: CASSLGQGVYEQYF.

This clone is a singleton in its sample. CDR3 in DNA: TGTGCCAGCAGTCAAGGGAGTTACCAAGAGACCCAGTACTTC. Protein sequence: CASSQGSYQETQYF. The J gene is TRBJ2-5, the V gene TRBV6-6, with D perhaps TRBD2 (5 bases). V was trimmed by 5 bases and J by 0 bases, leaving 10 bases between them. The CDR3 spans 14 residues. Germline values: CDR1 MNHNY, CDR2 SVGAGI (reference sequence).

This chain joins TRBV7-3 and TRBJ2-2; D uncertain. The ends were cut back, 1 base at V and 0 bases at J, with 9 bases in the middle. In germline, CDR1 is SGHTA, CDR2 FQGTGA. CDR3 length: 16 residues. CDR3 sequence: CASSLNGDANTGELFF. DNA of the CDR3: TGTGCCAGCAGCTTAAACGGAGACGCGAACACCGGGGAGCTGTTTTTT.

The chain recombines TRBV11-2 with TRBJ2-5, with D uncertain. The germline gives CDR1 SGHAT, CDR2 FQNNGV. The CDR3 is 15 residues long. Trimming shortened V by 4 bases and J by 2 bases, and 14 bases separated the two germline ends. CDR3 residues: CASSSSPMGQETQYF. The DNA for the CDR3 is TGTGCCAGCAGCTCGTCTCCCATGGGGCAAGAGACCCAGTACTTC.

The rearrangement links TRBV5-4 to TRBJ1-3; D remains ambiguous. CDR3 size: 13 residues. Germline values: CDR1 SGHNT, CDR2 YYREEE (reference sequence). The V end lost 3 bases, the J end lost 0 bases, and 4 bases lay between the germline ends. The CDR3 DNA reads as TGTGCCAGCAGCTCCGACTCTGGAAACACCATATATTTT. It specifies CASSSDSGNTIYF.

The V gene is TRBV2, the J gene TRBJ2-7, with 14 bases identical to TRBD2. After removal of 11 bases from V and 9 bases from J, the junction contained 9 bases not matched to a gene. This CDR3 contains 13 residues. Germline CDR1 SNHLY, CDR2 FYNNEI. The CDR3 DNA sequence: TGTGCCGGTTCGGGACTAGCGGGAGATGTGCAGTACTTC. It is translated as CAGSGLAGDVQYF.

This clone was counted a single time. The chain uses TRBV20-1 and TRBJ2-1; D unresolved. Trimming pared 7 bases from V and 7 bases from J, leaving 11 bases between. Germline lookup yields CDR1 DFQATT and CDR2 SNEGSKA (reference sequence). CDR3 length: 11 residues. CDR3 in DNA: TGCAGTGGAGAGGCTGGGAATGAGCAGTTCTTC. Its protein product is CSGEAGNEQFF.

CDR3 loop: CASSLGHSGNSPLHF. For the CDR3, the DNA is TGTGCCAGCAGCTTAGGCCACAGCGGCAATTCACCCCTCCACTTT. The gene calls are TRBV11-1 and TRBJ1-6; D not resolved. Trimming removed 1 base at V and 7 bases at J, with 11 bases between. Germline lookup yields CDR1 SGHAT and CDR2 FQDESV (reference sequence). The CDR3 has 15 residues.

This rearrangement joins TRBV29-1 to TRBJ1-1, with D tentatively TRBD1 (5 bases). This CDR3 is 11 amino acids long. The V gene's germline CDR1 is SQVTM and CDR2 ANQGSEA. V lost 8 bases and J 5 bases, leaving 12 bases between the germline ends. In DNA, the CDR3 is TGCAGCACATGGGGGGGGACTGAAGCTTTCTTT. Amino acid sequence: CSTWGGTEAFF.

This chain uses TRBV5-1 with TRBJ1-6; D unclear. This CDR3 comprises 13 residues. The ends were cut back, 0 bases at V and 8 bases at J, with 6 bases in the middle. Germline V gives CDR1 SGHRS, CDR2 YFSETQ. Written as DNA, the CDR3 is TGCGCCAGCAGCTTGGCGGGATATTCACCCCTCCACTTT. Protein: CASSLAGYSPLHF.